This entry features one T cell receptor (beta chain) sequence. 13 Jbeta primers and 60 Vbeta primers were used for the PCR. TCRdb keeps only in-frame clones here, not all; method: immunoSEQ multiplex PCR. Seen here are some 100,000 clones, under 90% observed once, and the top ten hold roughly 2%. The record originates from a study of cytomegalovirus exposure and HLA in healthy donors. V was cut by 0 bases and J by 4 bases, with 13 bases left in between. The germline gives CDR1 MNHNS, CDR2 SASEGT. The CDR3 runs to 15 residues. The J gene is TRBJ2-7, the V gene TRBV6-1; possible D gene TRBD1, 6 bases. The sequenced sample was PBMCs. The source of this sequence is a woman in her 30s in good health and CMV-seronegative. The CDR3 bases are TGTGCCAGCAGTGAAGCCCCCGGACAGTTATACGAGCAGTACTTC. This gives the protein CASSEAPGQLYEQYF.